These 16 T cell receptor beta chains were all obtained from the same sample, sequenced in a study of shared clonotypes between healthy human individuals. The table came from immunoSEQ multiplex PCR; TCRdb's copy has only in-frame clones and leaves some out. Seen here are roughly 200,000 clones, 60% to 75% observed once, and the top ten hold about 10%. The sample comprised memory CD4+ T cells sorted from blood. Subset here: CD45RA-negative fraction. All receptors derive from a man under 40 in good health.

The chain links TRBV9 to TRBJ2-6; 12 nucleotides agree with TRBD2. The V gene's germline CDR1 is SGDLS and CDR2 YYNGEE. CDR3 size: 19 residues. V lost 0 bases and J lost 1; bases outside the gene matches: 5. The CDR3 sequence: CASSVGLAGVGSGANVLTF. The CDR3, as DNA: TGTGCCAGCAGCGTAGGACTAGCGGGAGTCGGGTCTGGGGCCAACGTCCTGACTTTC.

This chain joins TRBV2 and TRBJ2-7; either TRBD1 or TRBD2 may fit D (5 bases each). In germline, CDR1 is SNHLY, CDR2 FYNNEI. V lost 8 bases and J lost 4, with 15 bases in between. The CDR3 spans 13 residues. CDR3 in amino acids: CASDRGEGYEQYF. Written as DNA, the CDR3 is TGTGCCAGCGACCGAGGAGAGGGGTACGAGCAGTACTTC.

This chain joins TRBV4-1 and TRBJ2-7; 13 nucleotides align to TRBD2. This CDR3 comprises 16 residues. Germline CDR1 reads MGHRA; CDR2 reads YSYEKL. Germline trimming cut 3 bases from V and 2 bases from J; bases unmatched to any gene: 4. Here the CDR3 reads CASSQLTSGGTYEQYF. CDR3 coding DNA: TGCGCCAGCAGCCAGTTGACTAGCGGGGGGACCTACGAGCAGTACTTC.

V usage is TRBV18 and J usage is TRBJ2-7; no reliable D call. The V end lost 0 bases, the J end lost 9 bases, and 9 bases lay between the germline ends. Germline loops: CDR1 KGHSH, CDR2 LQKENI. This CDR3 has 12 residues. CDR3 amino acids: CASSPPITRQYF. The CDR3, as DNA: TGTGCCAGCTCACCACCCATCACGAGGCAGTACTTC.

In its sample, this clone was seen once. The chain employs TRBV29-1 and TRBJ2-3, with 7 positions matching TRBD2. CDR1 and CDR2 from the germline V gene are SQVTM and ANQGSEA. The V gene end was trimmed by 3 bases and the J gene end by 5 bases; junction bases not matched to a gene: 11. The CDR3 spans 15 residues. In DNA form, the CDR3 reads TGCAGCGTTGAGGCGGGAGAAGTCGTGAAAGATACGCAGTATTTT. Protein: CSVEAGEVVKDTQYF.

This chain connects TRBV18 to TRBJ2-3; D may be TRBD1 (5 bases). Trimming removed 1 base at V and 6 bases at J, with 14 bases between. CDR1 is KGHSH and CDR2 is LQKENI in the germline V gene. This CDR3 has 15 amino acids. The chain's CDR3 is CASSPQGISSDTQYF. The CDR3 region has the DNA TGTGCCAGCTCACCACAGGGGATTAGCTCGGATACGCAGTATTTT.

This clone has only a few counts. The V call is TRBV11-2, the J call TRBJ1-1, with D hard to call. V gave up 8 bases and J gave up 8 bases, with 9 bases separating them. CDR1 is SGHAT and CDR2 is FQNNGV in the germline V gene. This CDR3 has 10 residues. The DNA of the CDR3 is TGTGCCAGCGGGCGGTGGGAAGCTTTCTTT. It yields the protein CASGRWEAFF.

The chain has TRBV29-1 and TRBJ1-1; 7 positions agree with TRBD1. V was pared by 7 bases and J by 0 bases, with 2 bases of the junction left unmatched. Germline CDR1 reads SQVTM; CDR2 reads ANQGSEA. CDR3 length: 12 residues. CDR3 loop: CSGDSMNTEAFF. CDR3 DNA sequence: TGCAGCGGGGACAGTATGAACACTGAAGCTTTCTTT.

This chain connects TRBV5-1 to TRBJ2-3; 14 nucleotides line up with TRBD2. V dropped 4 bases and J dropped 1; count of bases not matched to a gene: 8. The CDR3 runs to 18 residues. The germline CDR1 and CDR2 sequences are SGHRS and YFSETQ. Here the CDR3 DNA reads TGCGCCAGCAGCCCGGGGACTAGCGGGAGTAAGGGCACAGATACGCAGTATTTT. It encodes CASSPGTSGSKGTDTQYF.

The DNA of the CDR3 is TGTGCCAGCAGCTTAGGAAACCAAGAGACCCAGTACTTC. It codes for CASSLGNQETQYF. The chain is built from TRBV7-6 and TRBJ2-5; D call uncertain. Germline V gene data show CDR1 as SGHVS and CDR2 as FNYEAQ. The germline V and J ends were trimmed by 1 base and 0 bases, with 3 bases remaining between them. CDR3 length: 13 amino acids.

This clone was seen only once. This chain links TRBV7-2 with TRBJ2-7; 7 bases match TRBD1. CDR1 SGHTA and CDR2 FQGNSA come from the germline V gene. The CDR3 sequence is 14 residues long. The trim removed 7 bases at V and 1 base at J, leaving 7 bases unmatched. The CDR3 coding sequence is TGTGCCAGCACCCGTAGGACAGGTTCCTACGAGCAGTACTTC. Its translation is CASTRRTGSYEQYF.

This chain joins TRBV5-5 and TRBJ2-2, with D uncertain. Germline V gene data show CDR1 as SGHKS and CDR2 as YYEKEE (reference sequence). The CDR3 length is 12 residues. Trimming took 2 bases from V and 6 from J, leaving 5 bases between them. CDR3 protein: CASSFEAGELFF. CDR3 in DNA: TGTGCCAGCAGCTTTGAGGCCGGGGAGCTGTTTTTT.

The rearrangement uses TRBV5-1 and TRBJ2-5; D unresolved. The CDR3 totals 13 residues. The V and J ends lost 2 bases and 3 bases respectively, with 8 bases between them. Germline loops: CDR1 SGHRS, CDR2 YFSETQ. The CDR3 DNA reads TGCGCCAGCAGCTTTGGAGCTAAAGAGACCCAGTACTTC. It translates to CASSFGAKETQYF.

This clone was picked up many times. The chain has TRBV18 and TRBJ2-3, with 7 bases matching TRBD1. Germline values: CDR1 KGHSH, CDR2 LQKENI. The CDR3 spans 15 residues. The junction had 7 bases not matched to a gene; V was cut back by 3 bases and J by 4 bases. DNA for the CDR3: TGTGCCAGCTCACCCCGACAGGGTTTTGCAGATACGCAGTATTTT. It encodes CASSPRQGFADTQYF.

This sequence joins TRBV18 and TRBJ2-1; 9 bases line up with TRBD2. The germline V gene has CDR1 KGHSH and CDR2 LQKENI. There are 15 residues in the CDR3. The V segment lost 5 bases and the J segment 7 bases; nucleotides outside the gene matches: 9. CDR3 in amino acids: CASSGGLAGQNEQFF. The CDR3 DNA reads as TGTGCCAGCTCAGGGGGACTAGCAGGCCAAAATGAGCAGTTCTTC.

This chain uses TRBV5-1 with TRBJ2-5, with D maybe TRBD2 (5 bases). Judging by the DNA end, TRBJ2-7 fits better; the J call may be wrong. The CDR3 covers 14 residues. Germline assignment: CDR1 SGHRS and CDR2 YFSETQ. The DNA of the CDR3 is TGCGCCAGCAGCCTTGGGCCCGGGGTCTACGAGCAGTACTTC. Its translation: CASSLGPGVYEQYF.